This T cell receptor (beta chain) was profiled in a study of blood T cells in healthy people across ages. Study-level results: The study regarded diversity estimates from one million T cells as underestimates. CMV infection status of these donors was not known.

Per the germline V gene, CDR1 is SGHTA and CDR2 is FQGNSA. The length of the CDR3 is 17 residues. This clonotype was seen once. Its antigen is as yet unknown. One junction end does not reproduce the germline sequence, and a read error may be involved. A second PCR, run for about 7 to 12 cycles, used a sample-barcoded 5' primer plus a J-beta primer mix. TCRdb recomputed calls from the 5' RACE reads with MiXCR, one row per CDR3 protein. The table includes about 680,000 distinct CDR3 sequences, 49% detected once. Sequencing was performed on blood. The chain carries TRBV7-2 and TRBJ2-3; possibly TRBD2 for D (6 bases). The sequence came from a woman aged 60-70 years in good health. CDR3 bases: TGTGCCGGCAGCTTAGTCTGGCTAGCGATAAGCACAGATACGCAGTATTTT. Amino acid sequence: CAGSLVWLAISTDTQYF.